Sequencing of this TCR beta chain was carried out in a study of blood T cell repertoires in COVID-19 (dated by TCRdb to the early 2020s). With regard to the full study: Samples from collaborators originated in the United States, Italy and Spain and spanned both the acute and convalescent phases of COVID-19. Subjects who had been exposed to COVID-19, were actively infected with it, or had recovered from it provided the deeply sampled blood TCRbeta repertoires that made up the dataset. Where HLA class I and class II types were available, the types were taken from metadata supplied by the sample provider, not from assay-based typing. The samples were drawn from the first 160 participants of the ongoing ImmuneRACE study and from 950 to 1,500 subjects provided by 6 global collaborators. The repertoires were released in a freely available public database intended as a resource for research on the immune response to SARS-CoV-2. A de-identified subject ID, COVID-19 status, age in years and sex were almost always included in the sample metadata. The prospective study material was composed of cDNA or gDNA derived from T cells, B-cell-depleted T cells, or PBMCs.

Participants in the prospective study were aged roughly 18 to 90 years, lived in about two dozen United States geographic areas, and enrolled through a virtual design. In the prospective study, participants were assigned to cohorts based on the clinical history participants reported in a screening survey and a study questionnaire. ImmuneRACE Cohort 3 recovered participants were defined by two consecutive negative NP/OP PCR tests, healthcare professional clearance, or symptom resolution. Mobile phlebotomists in the prospective study collected whole blood, serum and a nasopharyngeal or oropharyngeal swab from every participant. Participants in the prospective study had the option to provide additional blood draws and questionnaires over an approximately two-month period. Prospective study blood samples were shipped either frozen or at room temperature before DNA extraction. About this clone itself: Its antigen is not yet known. No base-level quality is on record; no much larger clone is a single base apart.

Here is what the overall study found, with its caveats: How much clinical and demographic metadata was included differed by source and by participant, and the metadata was provided uncurated.

The immunoSEQ Assay, a bias-controlled multiplex PCR, was used to amplify TCRbeta CDR3 regions from genomic DNA. Concerning the study's data processing: Nucleated cell counts per sample were estimated from amplification of reference gene primers within the assay. To quantify the absolute abundance of each unique TCRbeta CDR3 rearrangement, sequence reads were collapsed and filtered. For each sample, productive Simpson clonality was calculated as the square root of Simpson's diversity index across productive rearrangements. TCRdb took over this immuneACCESS table, retaining in-frame rearrangements with V and J assigned. Such tables are incomplete; in checked studies, under half of the missing clones stem from an unresolved V gene, and the remainder is unexplained. The D gene and trimming were derived from the DNA, and the V and J assignments and clone size from that table. The table for this sample lists about 180,000 clones; roughly 88% of them were counted only once. The top ten constitute roughly 9% of the sample.

CDR1 and CDR2 are drawn from the germline V gene (reference sequence): LNHDA, SQIVND. From V the trimming removes 7 bases and from J it removes 1 base, while the gene matches leave 10 bases of the junction unaccounted for. The cysteine opens and the phenylalanine closes a CDR3 of 16 amino acids. Of all the DNA, just the CDR3 is kept, 48 bases in frame from base 1. This receptor was obtained from a woman aged 18-29 years who had recovered from COVID-19. Source material: PBMCs or T cells enriched from blood (not recorded which). The chain uses TRBV19 and TRBJ1-5; TRBD1 fits 7 bases in the junction. The CDR3 is CASTPGTDLSNQPQHF. The DNA sequence is TGTGCCAGTACCCCAGGGACAGATTTGAGCAATCAGCCCCAGCATTTT.